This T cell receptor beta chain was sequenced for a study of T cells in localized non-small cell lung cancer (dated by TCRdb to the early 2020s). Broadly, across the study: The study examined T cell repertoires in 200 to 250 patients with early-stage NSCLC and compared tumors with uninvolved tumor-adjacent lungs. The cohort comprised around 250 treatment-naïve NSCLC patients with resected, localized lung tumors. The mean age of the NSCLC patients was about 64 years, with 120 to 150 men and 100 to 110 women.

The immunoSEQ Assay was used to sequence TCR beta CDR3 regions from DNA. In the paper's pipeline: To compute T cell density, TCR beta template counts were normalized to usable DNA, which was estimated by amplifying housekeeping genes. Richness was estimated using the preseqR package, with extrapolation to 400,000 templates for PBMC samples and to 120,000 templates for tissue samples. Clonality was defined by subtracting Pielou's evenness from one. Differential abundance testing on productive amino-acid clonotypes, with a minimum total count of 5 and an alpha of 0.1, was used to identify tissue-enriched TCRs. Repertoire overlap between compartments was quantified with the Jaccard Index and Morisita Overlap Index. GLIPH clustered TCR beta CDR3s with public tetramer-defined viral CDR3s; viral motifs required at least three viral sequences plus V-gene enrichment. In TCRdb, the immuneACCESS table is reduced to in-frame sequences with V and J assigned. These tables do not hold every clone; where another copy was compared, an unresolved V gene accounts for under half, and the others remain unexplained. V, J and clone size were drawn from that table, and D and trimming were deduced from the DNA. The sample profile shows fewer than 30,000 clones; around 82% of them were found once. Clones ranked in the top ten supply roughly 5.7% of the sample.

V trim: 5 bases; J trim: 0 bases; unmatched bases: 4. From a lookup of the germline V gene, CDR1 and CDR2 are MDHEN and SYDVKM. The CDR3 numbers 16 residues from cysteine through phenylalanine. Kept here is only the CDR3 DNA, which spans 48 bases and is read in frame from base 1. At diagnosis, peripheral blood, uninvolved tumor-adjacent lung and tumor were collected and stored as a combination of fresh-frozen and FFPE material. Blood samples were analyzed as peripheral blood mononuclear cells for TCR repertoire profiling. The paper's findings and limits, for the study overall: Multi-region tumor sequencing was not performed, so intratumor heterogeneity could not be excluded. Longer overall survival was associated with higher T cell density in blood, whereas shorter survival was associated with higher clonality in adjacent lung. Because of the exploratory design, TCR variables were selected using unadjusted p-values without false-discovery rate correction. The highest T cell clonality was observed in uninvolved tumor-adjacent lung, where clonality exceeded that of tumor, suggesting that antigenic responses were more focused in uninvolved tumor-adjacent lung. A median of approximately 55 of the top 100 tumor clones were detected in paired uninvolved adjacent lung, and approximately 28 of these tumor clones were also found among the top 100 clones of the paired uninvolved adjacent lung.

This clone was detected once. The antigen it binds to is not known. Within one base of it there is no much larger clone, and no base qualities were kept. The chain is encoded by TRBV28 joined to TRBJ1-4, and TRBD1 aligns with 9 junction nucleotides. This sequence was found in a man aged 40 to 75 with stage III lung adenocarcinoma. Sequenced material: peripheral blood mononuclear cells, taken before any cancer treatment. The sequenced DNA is TGTGCCAGCAGTCCACAGGGGGCTGCAACTAATGAAAAACTGTTTTTT. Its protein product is CASSPQGAATNEKLFF.